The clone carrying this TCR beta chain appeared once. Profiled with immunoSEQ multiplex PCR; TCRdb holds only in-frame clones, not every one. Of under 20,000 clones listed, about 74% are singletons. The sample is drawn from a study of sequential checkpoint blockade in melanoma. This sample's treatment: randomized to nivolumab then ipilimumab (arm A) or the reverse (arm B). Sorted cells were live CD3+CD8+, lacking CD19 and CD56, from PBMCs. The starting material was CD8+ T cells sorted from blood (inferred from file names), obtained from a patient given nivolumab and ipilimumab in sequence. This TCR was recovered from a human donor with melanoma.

The CDR3 is CASGRAYNEQFF. CDR3 nucleotides: TGCGCCAGCGGGAGGGCCTACAATGAGCAGTTCTTC. The chain joins TRBV10-1 to TRBJ2-1; 7 positions match TRBD2. Germline V gene data show CDR1 as WNHNN and CDR2 as SYGVQD (reference sequence). The CDR3 has 12 residues. After removal of 8 bases from V and 2 bases from J, the junction contained 0 bases not matched to a gene.